The 11 T cell receptor beta chains in this list originate from one sample, sequenced in a study of early T cells in non-severe SARS-CoV-2 infection. Each CDR3 protein is one row after TCRdb ran MiXCR on the 5' RACE reads. The sample carries 30,000 to 40,000 distinct CDR3 sequences, around 5.6% recorded once. The sequencing input was whole blood. The receptors stem from an adult who was a healthcare worker with PCR-confirmed SARS-CoV-2 infection or an uninfected control (not recorded which).

Only a few counts were recorded for this clonotype. A clone one base away is much larger, so this may be a read error. The chain has TRBV7-6 and TRBJ2-1; 13 nucleotides match TRBD2. CDR3 length: 15 amino acids. Per the germline V gene, CDR1 is SGHVS and CDR2 is FNYEAQ. After removal of 5 bases from V and 5 bases from J, the junction contained 3 bases not matched to a gene. The CDR3 sequence is CASSPGLAGDNEQFF. Here the CDR3 DNA reads TGTGCCAGCAGCCCAGGACTAGCGGGGGACAATGAGCAGTTCTTC.

The genes are TRBV27 and TRBJ2-3; D is ambiguous. The germline CDR1 and CDR2 sequences are MNHEY and SMNVEV (reference sequence). This CDR3 is built from 13 residues. V lost 2 bases and J 6 bases, leaving 9 bases between the germline ends. The CDR3, as DNA: TGTGCCAGCAGTTTACCCATGGGGGATACGCAGTATTTT. It codes for CASSLPMGDTQYF.

This clonotype was seen ten or more times. The chain employs TRBV12-3 or TRBV12-4 and TRBJ1-1; a possible D gene is TRBD1 (5 bases). Trimming left V 3 bases short and J 3 bases short, with 8 bases between. The CDR3 extends over 13 amino acids. CDR3 nucleotide sequence: TGTGCCAGCAGTTTTCTCAGGGACACTGAAGCTTTCTTT. It translates to CASSFLRDTEAFF.

This clonotype was counted at least ten times. The V and J genes are TRBV4-3 and TRBJ1-5, with 10 bases aligning to TRBD1. The CDR3 loop spans 15 amino acids. In germline, CDR1 is LGHNA, CDR2 YSLEER. The V gene end was trimmed by 5 bases and the J gene end by 2 bases; junction bases not matched to a gene: 3. The CDR3, as DNA: TGCGCCAGCAGCTACGGGACAGGGGGCAATCAGCCCCAGCATTTT. Protein: CASSYGTGGNQPQHF.

This clonotype was observed a handful of times. The rearrangement joins TRBV30 to TRBJ2-1, with D perhaps being TRBD1 or TRBD2 (6 bases each). Germline-derived CDR1 and CDR2 are GTSNPN and SVGIG (reference sequence). This CDR3 comprises 15 residues. V lost 0 bases, J lost 2 bases, and 11 bases lay in between. CDR3 protein: CAWSVRGATYNEQFF. CDR3 sequence (DNA): TGTGCCTGGAGTGTAAGGGGGGCTACCTACAATGAGCAGTTCTTC.

In its sample, this clonotype was seen many times. The chain employs TRBV28 and TRBJ1-5, with 7 bases fitting TRBD1. The trim removed 5 bases at V and 3 bases at J, leaving 7 bases unmatched. The V gene's germline CDR1 is MDHEN and CDR2 SYDVKM. The CDR3 runs to 15 residues. The CDR3 loop reads CASSPTGVSNQPQHF. The CDR3 DNA reads as TGTGCCAGCAGTCCAACAGGGGTTTCCAATCAGCCCCAGCATTTT. Complete variable domain (other parts from reference TRBV28 and TRBJ1-5): DVKVTQSSRYLVKRTGEKVFLECVQDMDHENMFWYRQDPGLGLRLIYFSYDVKMKEKGDIPEGYSVSREKKERFSLILESASTNQTSMYLCASSPTGVSNQPQHFGDGTRLSIL.

The chain couples TRBV25-1 to TRBJ1-3; D is unresolved. The CDR3 has 16 residues. From germline, CDR1 is MGHDK and CDR2 SYGVNS. Trimming left V 8 bases short and J 0 bases short, with 17 bases between. Written as DNA, the CDR3 is TGTGCCAGCGAACCACCCCCTTTAGGCTCTGGAAACACCATATATTTT. Its protein product is CASEPPPLGSGNTIYF. The full variable domain, completed using reference TRBV25-1 and TRBJ1-3, is EADIYQTPRYLVIGTGKKITLECSQTMGHDKMYWYQQDPGMELHLIHYSYGVNSTEKGDLSSESTVSRIRTEHFPLTLESARPSHTSQYLCASEPPPLGSGNTIYFGEGSWLTVV.

This clonotype was seen many times. The chain joins TRBV6-2 or TRBV6-3 to TRBJ1-5; possible D gene TRBD1, 5 bases. The CDR3 length is 14 residues. Germline V gives CDR1 MNHEY, CDR2 SVGEGT. V lost 4 bases and J 5 bases, leaving 12 bases between the germline ends. Written as DNA, the CDR3 is TGTGCCAGCAGTTCCGGGACCGACTATCAGCCCCAGCATTTT. It is translated as CASSSGTDYQPQHF.

The J gene is TRBJ2-3, the V gene TRBV30; TRBD1 matches at 9 bases. Germline-derived CDR1 and CDR2 are GTSNPN and SVGIG (reference sequence). The CDR3 length is 15 residues. J gave up 3 bases and V 7 bases, and 11 bases lay outside the gene matches. In DNA form, the CDR3 reads TGTGCCTTTACAACCGGGACAGGGTCTACAGATACGCAGTATTTT. Protein sequence: CAFTTGTGSTDTQYF.

This clonotype was picked up a small number of times. This chain links TRBV20-1 with TRBJ2-1, with D possibly matching TRBD1 (5 bases). Germline values: CDR1 DFQATT, CDR2 SNEGSKA (reference sequence). V lost 4 bases and J lost 7, with 17 bases in between. The CDR3 totals 14 residues. The CDR3 region is CSATWQGESNEQFF. The CDR3 DNA reads TGCAGTGCTACCTGGCAGGGTGAATCAAATGAGCAGTTCTTC.

This clonotype was detected many times. The V call is TRBV12-3 or TRBV12-4, the J call TRBJ1-2, with 7 bases matching TRBD1. V was pared by 2 bases and J by 7 bases, with 1 base of the junction left unmatched. CDR3 length: 12 residues. Here the CDR3 DNA reads TGTGCCAGCAGTTTAAGGGACAGTGGCTACACCTTC. Its protein is CASSLRDSGYTF.